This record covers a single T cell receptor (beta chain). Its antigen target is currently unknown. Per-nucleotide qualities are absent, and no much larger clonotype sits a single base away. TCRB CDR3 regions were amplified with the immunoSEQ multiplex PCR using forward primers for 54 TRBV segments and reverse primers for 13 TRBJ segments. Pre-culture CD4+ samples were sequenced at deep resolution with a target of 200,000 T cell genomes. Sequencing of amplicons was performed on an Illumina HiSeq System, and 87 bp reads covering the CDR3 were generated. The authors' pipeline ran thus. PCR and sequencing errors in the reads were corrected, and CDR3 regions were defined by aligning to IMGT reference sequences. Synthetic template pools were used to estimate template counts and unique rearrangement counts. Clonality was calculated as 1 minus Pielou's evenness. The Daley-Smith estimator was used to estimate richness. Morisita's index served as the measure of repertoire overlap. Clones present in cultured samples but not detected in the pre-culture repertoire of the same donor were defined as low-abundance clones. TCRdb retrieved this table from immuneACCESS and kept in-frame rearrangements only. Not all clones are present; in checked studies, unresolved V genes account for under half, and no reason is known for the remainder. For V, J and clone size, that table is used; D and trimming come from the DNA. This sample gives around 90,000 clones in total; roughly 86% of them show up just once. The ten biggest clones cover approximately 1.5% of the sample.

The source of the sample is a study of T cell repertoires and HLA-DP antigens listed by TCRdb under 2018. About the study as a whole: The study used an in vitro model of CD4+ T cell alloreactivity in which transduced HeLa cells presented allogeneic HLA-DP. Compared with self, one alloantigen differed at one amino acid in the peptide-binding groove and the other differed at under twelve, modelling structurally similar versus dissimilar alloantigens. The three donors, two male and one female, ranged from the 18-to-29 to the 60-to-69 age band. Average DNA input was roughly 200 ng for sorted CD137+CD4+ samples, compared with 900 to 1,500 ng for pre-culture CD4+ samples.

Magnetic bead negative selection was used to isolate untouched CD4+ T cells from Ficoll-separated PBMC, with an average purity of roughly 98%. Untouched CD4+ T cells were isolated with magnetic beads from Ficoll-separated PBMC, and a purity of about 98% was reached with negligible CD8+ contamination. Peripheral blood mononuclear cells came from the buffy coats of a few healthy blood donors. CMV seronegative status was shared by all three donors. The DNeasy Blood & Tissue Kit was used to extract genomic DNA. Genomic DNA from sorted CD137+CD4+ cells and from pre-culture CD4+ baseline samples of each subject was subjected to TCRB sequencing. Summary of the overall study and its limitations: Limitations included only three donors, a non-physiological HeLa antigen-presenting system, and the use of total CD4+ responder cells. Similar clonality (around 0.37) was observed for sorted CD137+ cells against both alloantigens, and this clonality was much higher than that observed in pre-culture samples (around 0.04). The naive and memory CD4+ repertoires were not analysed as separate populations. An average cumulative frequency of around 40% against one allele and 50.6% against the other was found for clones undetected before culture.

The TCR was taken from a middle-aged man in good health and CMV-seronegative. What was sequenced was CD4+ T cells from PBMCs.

For the CDR3, the sequence is CASRTTWGHTGELFF. The DNA sequence is given as TGTGCCAGCAGGACTACTTGGGGGCACACCGGGGAGCTGTTTTTT. The chain employs TRBV25-1 and TRBJ2-2; TRBD1 is perhaps the D gene, given 6 matching bases. CDR1 and CDR2 are drawn from the germline V gene: MGHDK, SYGVNS. Measured from the cysteine to the phenylalanine, the CDR3 is 15 residues long. Only the CDR3 portion is preserved as DNA: 45 bases, with reading frame beginning at the first base. V is shortened by 6 bases, J by 3 bases, and the region joining them spans 14 bases.